This T cell receptor beta chain stems from a study of OX40 agonist ivuxolimab in advanced cancers. The CDR3 runs 15 residues. Germline V gene lookup returns CDR1 SGHRS and CDR2 YFSETQ. After removal of 3 bases from V and 4 bases from J, the junction contained 4 bases not matched to a gene. The method was immunoSEQ multiplex PCR; TCRdb's version includes in-frame clones alone and lacks a portion of them. The sample records more than 30,000 clones, roughly nine tenths being singletons. The sequence came from an adult with an advanced solid tumor such as melanoma, head and neck, liver or kidney cancer. The chain has TRBV5-1 and TRBJ2-7; 13 nucleotides align to TRBD2. Material: CD4+ or CD8+ T cells sorted from blood, obtained in a trial of the OX40 agonist ivuxolimab. The CDR3 is CASSSRTSGSYEQYF. For the CDR3, the DNA is TGCGCCAGCAGCTCGAGGACTAGCGGGAGTTACGAGCAGTACTTC.